One sample yielded the 27 T cell receptor beta chains listed below, sequenced in a study of CD8+ T cells in alopecia areata. Regarding treatment: oral pan-JAK inhibitor, 5-10 mg twice daily. TCR sequencing used cDNA made by reverse transcription of extracted RNA. The table came from immunoSEQ multiplex PCR; TCRdb's copy has only in-frame clones and leaves some out. The profile shows roughly 200,000 clones, under 40% of them singletons. The source was CD4+ T cells sorted from blood, collected at week 34, from a patient treated with tofacitinib. These receptors all stem from a human donor with alopecia areata.

This chain uses TRBV6-5 with TRBJ2-1; D not resolved. V lost 0 bases and J lost 0, with 6 bases in between. Germline loops: CDR1 MNHEY, CDR2 SVGAGI. The CDR3 is made up of 15 amino acids. The CDR3 DNA follows: TGTGCCAGCAGTTACTCGGTGACCTCCTACAATGAGCAGTTCTTC. Translation: CASSYSVTSYNEQFF.

This chain joins TRBV7-9 and TRBJ2-2, with D possibly being TRBD1 or TRBD2 (5 bases each). V was shortened by 6 bases and J by 2 bases, with 13 bases between the two germline ends. The CDR3 spans 15 residues. CDR1 and CDR2 (germline): SEHNR, FQNEAQ (reference sequence). The CDR3 loop is CASSPHGGNTGELFF. The CDR3 DNA reads as TGTGCCAGCAGTCCCCATGGGGGAAACACCGGGGAGCTGTTTTTT.

The chain carries TRBV14 and TRBJ2-3; TRBD2 is a possible D gene (6 bases). V was trimmed by 4 bases and J by 3 bases, leaving 14 bases between them. The CDR3 runs to 15 residues. Germline CDR1 is SGHDN and CDR2 is FVKESK. CDR3 residues: CASSPIGTPTDTQYF. Written as DNA, the CDR3 is TGTGCCAGCAGCCCTATAGGGACTCCTACAGATACGCAGTATTTT.

This CDR3 is CASRPLAGAYEQYF. The DNA for the CDR3 is TGTGCCAGCAGGCCACTAGCGGGGGCCTACGAGCAGTACTTC. The chain recombines TRBV6-5 with TRBJ2-7, with TRBD2 matching over 11 bases. The CDR3 loop spans 14 amino acids. V dropped 6 bases and J dropped 2; count of bases not matched to a gene: 3. Germline-derived CDR1 and CDR2 are MNHEY and SVGAGI.

The J gene is TRBJ2-3, the V gene TRBV6-1; TRBD2 agrees at 7 bases. There are 15 residues in the CDR3. Germline trimming cut 3 bases from V and 0 bases from J; bases unmatched to any gene: 3. Germline V CDR1 and CDR2: MNHNS, SASEGT. The DNA for the CDR3 is TGTGCCAGCAGTGAGTCCGGGGGGAGCACAGATACGCAGTATTTT. Amino acid sequence: CASSESGGSTDTQYF.

Written as DNA, the CDR3 is TGTGCCAGCCTCGTCCAGAACACTGAAGCTTTCTTT. Encoded protein: CASLVQNTEAFF. The V and J genes are TRBV2 and TRBJ1-1, with D unresolved. The CDR3 is 12 residues long. V shed 8 bases and J shed 1 base, with 8 bases lying between them. Germline loops: CDR1 SNHLY, CDR2 FYNNEI.

This clone occurred a few times. The rearrangement links TRBV7-3 to TRBJ2-3; 8 nucleotides match TRBD2. This CDR3 comprises 16 residues. The germline V gene has CDR1 SGHTA and CDR2 FQGTGA. Trimming cost V 1 base and J 4 bases; bases outside gene matches: 7. Here the CDR3 DNA reads TGTGCCAGCAGCTTAATGGGGAGCGGGAGAGCAGATACGCAGTATTTT. Protein: CASSLMGSGRADTQYF.

This clone has a handful of counts. The chain employs TRBV5-1 and TRBJ2-2; 7 bases align to TRBD2. Germline lookup yields CDR1 SGHRS and CDR2 YFSETQ. The V gene end was trimmed by 4 bases and the J gene end by 6 bases; junction bases not matched to a gene: 3. The CDR3 extends over 13 amino acids. DNA of the CDR3: TGCGCCAGCAGCAACGGACTAGCCGGGGAGCTGTTTTTT. It codes for CASSNGLAGELFF.

This rearrangement joins TRBV6-1 to TRBJ1-1; D is perhaps TRBD1 (5 bases). The V gene lost 6 bases and the J gene lost 1 base, with 9 bases spanning the gap. The germline V gene encodes CDR1 MNHNS and CDR2 SASEGT. This CDR3 comprises 13 residues. The CDR3 sequence is CASSSGRNTEAFF. DNA of the CDR3: TGTGCCAGCAGCTCGGGGCGGAACACTGAAGCTTTCTTT.

V and J are TRBV6-5 and TRBJ1-5; D ambiguous. The V end lost 1 base, the J end lost 4 bases, and 8 bases lay between the germline ends. The CDR3 is 14 amino acids. CDR1 is MNHEY, CDR2 SVGAGI, per germline. The CDR3 nucleotides read TGTGCCAGCAGTTACTTCGTGGGGAATCAGCCCCAGCATTTT. It yields the protein CASSYFVGNQPQHF.

This chain links TRBV7-3 with TRBJ2-2; 9 bases agree with TRBD1. The CDR3 totals 14 residues. Germline V gene data show CDR1 as SGHTA and CDR2 as FQGTGA. V shed 3 bases and J 4 bases; nucleotides not matched to a gene: 0. CDR3 sequence (DNA): TGTGCCAGCAGCTTGGACAGGGGCACCGGGGAGCTGTTTTTT. Residues: CASSLDRGTGELFF.

The rearrangement links TRBV5-4 to TRBJ2-3; D ambiguous. Germline loops: CDR1 SGHNT, CDR2 YYREEE (reference sequence). V was cut by 3 bases and J by 2 bases, with 4 bases left in between. The CDR3 is 12 amino acids. This chain's CDR3 is CASSSFTDTQYF. The DNA for the CDR3 is TGTGCCAGCAGCTCATTCACAGATACGCAGTATTTT. The variable domain in full, with the rest retrieved from reference TRBV5-4 and TRBJ2-3, is ETGVTQSPTHLIKTRGQQVTLRCSSQSGHNTVSWYQQALGQGPQFIFQYYREEENGRGNFPPRFSGLQFPNYSSELNVNALELDDSALYLCASSSFTDTQYFGPGTRLTVL.

This chain joins TRBV4-1 and TRBJ2-4, with TRBD2 identical over 10 bases. The J segment lost 0 bases and the V segment lost 1 base, leaving 3 bases of the junction unmatched. Germline V gene lookup returns CDR1 MGHRA and CDR2 YSYEKL. The CDR3 totals 17 residues. CDR3 DNA sequence: TGCGCCAGCAGCCAAGTACTAGCGGGATTAGCCAAAAACATTCAGTACTTC. Protein: CASSQVLAGLAKNIQYF.

The J gene is TRBJ1-2, the V gene TRBV6-5, with D tentatively TRBD1 (6 bases). V was trimmed by 3 bases and J by 6 bases, leaving 11 bases between them. Germline assignment: CDR1 MNHEY and CDR2 SVGAGI. The CDR3 is made up of 13 amino acids. CDR3 sequence reads: CASSYGTQHGYTF. The CDR3 DNA is TGTGCCAGCAGTTATGGGACACAGCATGGCTACACCTTC.

This chain links TRBV20-1 with TRBJ1-1; D gene uncertain. The ends were cut back, 5 bases at V and 3 bases at J, with 7 bases in the middle. The CDR3 sequence is 11 residues long. CDR1 is DFQATT and CDR2 is SNEGSKA in the germline V gene (reference sequence). The CDR3 is CSAREYTEAFF. In DNA, the CDR3 is TGCAGTGCTCGGGAGTACACTGAAGCTTTCTTT.

The chain is built from TRBV2 and TRBJ1-6, with D hard to call. The CDR3 contains 15 residues. V was shortened by 6 bases and J by 7 bases, with 16 bases between the two germline ends. Germline CDR1 is SNHLY and CDR2 is FYNNEI. The CDR3 reads CASSSGPMGNSPLHF. The DNA for the CDR3 is TGTGCCAGCAGCTCGGGCCCGATGGGGAATTCACCCCTCCACTTT.

This clone was observed a handful of times. V and J are TRBV19 and TRBJ2-1; no definite D call. CDR1 LNHDA and CDR2 SQIVND come from the germline V gene (reference sequence). The ends were cut back, 4 bases at V and 0 bases at J, with 19 bases in the middle. The CDR3 runs to 18 residues. CDR3 bases: TGTGCCAGTAGTACCCCCGGTTCTGCCTCCAGCTCCTACAATGAGCAGTTCTTC. Encoded protein: CASSTPGSASSSYNEQFF.

This clone was observed a handful of times. The chain recombines TRBV2 with TRBJ1-1; maybe TRBD1 (5 bases). Trimming cost V 5 bases and J 1 base, with 8 bases left between them. Germline lookup yields CDR1 SNHLY and CDR2 FYNNEI. This CDR3 contains 13 residues. Here the CDR3 DNA reads TGTGCCAGCAGTCGTCAGGGGAACACTGAAGCTTTCTTT. It yields the protein CASSRQGNTEAFF. The entire variable domain, with the rest obtained from reference TRBV2 and TRBJ1-1, is as follows: EPEVTQTPSHQVTQMGQEVILRCVPISNHLYFYWYRQILGQKVEFLVSFYNNEISEKSEIFDDQFSVERPDGSNFTLKIRSTKLEDSAMYFCASSRQGNTEAFFGQGTRLTVV.

The chain uses TRBV9 and TRBJ2-3; D gene unclear. This CDR3 is built from 14 residues. The germline CDR1 and CDR2 sequences are SGDLS and YYNGEE. V was trimmed by 3 bases and J by 0 bases, leaving 8 bases between them. The CDR3 coding sequence is TGTGCCAGCAGCGCGGGCCTGAGCACAGATACGCAGTATTTT. It is translated as CASSAGLSTDTQYF.

This clone appeared a few times. The genes are TRBV6-5 and TRBJ2-4; 8 nucleotides line up with TRBD1. The CDR3 covers 14 residues. Trimming removed 6 bases from V and 3 bases from J; junction bases left unmatched: 4. CDR1 and CDR2 from the germline V gene are MNHEY and SVGAGI. The CDR3 loop reads CASRAGQDKNIQYF. CDR3 DNA: TGTGCCAGCAGGGCGGGACAGGACAAAAACATTCAGTACTTC.

The genes are TRBV27 and TRBJ1-2; maybe TRBD1 (5 bases). Trimming took 3 bases from V and 4 from J, leaving 12 bases between them. Per germline, CDR1 MNHEY and CDR2 SMNVEV (reference sequence). CDR3 length: 14 amino acids. The CDR3 loop is CASSLLQGAYGYTF. In DNA form, the CDR3 reads TGTGCCAGCAGTTTGCTCCAGGGAGCCTATGGCTACACCTTC.

This clone showed up just a few times. The genes are TRBV19 and TRBJ1-2; D not resolved. V was pared by 3 bases and J by 0 bases, with 8 bases between. CDR3 length: 14 amino acids. The V gene's germline CDR1 is LNHDA and CDR2 SQIVND (reference sequence). The CDR3 DNA sequence: TGTGCCAGTAGTATCGACGGAGCTAACTATGGCTACACCTTC. This codes for CASSIDGANYGYTF.

This clone was counted only a few times. The chain is built from TRBV9 and TRBJ2-1, with 9 bases matching TRBD1. Germline assignment: CDR1 SGDLS and CDR2 YYNGEE. J gave up 8 bases and V 6 bases, and 9 bases lay outside the gene matches. CDR3 length equals 14 residues. The CDR3 spells CASTPTGGWDEQFF. CDR3 nucleotides: TGTGCCAGCACCCCGACAGGGGGGTGGGATGAGCAGTTCTTC.

The chain links TRBV5-6 to TRBJ1-4; no clear D. Germline assignment: CDR1 SGHDT and CDR2 YYEEEE. The CDR3 is made up of 15 amino acids. Between the trimmed V and J ends, which lost 1 base and 7 bases, there was a span of 14 bases. The chain's CDR3 is CASSLWEPGGEKLFF. CDR3 nucleotide sequence: TGTGCCAGCAGCTTGTGGGAGCCTGGCGGTGAAAAACTGTTTTTT. Full variable domain (remainder filled in from reference TRBV5-6 and TRBJ1-4): DAGVTQSPTHLIKTRGQQVTLRCSPKSGHDTVSWYQQALGQGPQFIFQYYEEEERQRGNFPDRFSGHQFPNYSSELNVNALLLGDSALYLCASSLWEPGGEKLFFGSGTQLSVL.

The CDR3 nucleotides are TGTGCCAGCAGCCGCCAGACTAGCGGGGTTGACGAGCAGTACTTC. Its translation: CASSRQTSGVDEQYF. This chain joins TRBV7-3 and TRBJ2-7; TRBD2 matches at 11 bases. Germline lookup yields CDR1 SGHTA and CDR2 FQGTGA. V lost 5 bases, J lost 5 bases, and 8 bases stayed unmatched. The CDR3 covers 15 residues.

The chain is built from TRBV7-9 and TRBJ1-1; D ambiguous. Trimming pared 5 bases from V and 1 base from J, leaving 5 bases between. Germline V CDR1 and CDR2: SEHNR, FQNEAQ (reference sequence). The CDR3 runs 12 residues. CDR3 residues: CASSPKNTEAFF. The CDR3 region has the DNA TGTGCCAGCAGCCCCAAGAACACTGAAGCTTTCTTT.

This clone was found a few times. The genes are TRBV30 and TRBJ2-1; D is undetermined. The V end was cut by 4 bases, the J end by 9 bases, with 13 bases between. CDR1 is GTSNPN and CDR2 is SVGIG in the germline V gene (reference sequence). The CDR3 has 12 amino acids. CDR3 in DNA: TGTGCCTGGACCGAGTATCGGTTTGAGCAGTTCTTC. Translation: CAWTEYRFEQFF.